One sample yielded the 29 T cell receptor beta chains listed below, sequenced in a study of cytomegalovirus exposure and HLA in healthy donors. PCR involved 60 Vbeta and 13 Jbeta primers. Method: immunoSEQ multiplex PCR; TCRdb's copy keeps in-frame clones and lacks some. The data contain about 61,000 clones, more than 60% of them singletons. Sample: PBMCs. Receptors were obtained from a man aged 45-65 years in good health and CMV-seropositive.

The V gene is TRBV6-5, the J gene TRBJ2-1; TRBD2 matches at 10 bases. The germline gives CDR1 MNHEY, CDR2 SVGAGI. This CDR3 contains 16 residues. V lost 2 bases and J lost 4; bases outside the gene matches: 5. This CDR3 is CASSYEAGGGYNEQFF. CDR3 coding DNA: TGTGCCAGCAGTTACGAAGCGGGAGGGGGGTACAATGAGCAGTTCTTC.

The chain employs TRBV7-3 and TRBJ2-3; TRBD1 agrees at 8 bases. The CDR3 length is 15 residues. The junction had 6 bases not matched to a gene; V was cut back by 2 bases and J by 5 bases. Germline-derived CDR1 and CDR2 are SGHTA and FQGTGA. This CDR3 is CASSLGGQAGDTQYF. The CDR3 DNA sequence: TGTGCCAGCAGCTTAGGGGGACAGGCCGGAGATACGCAGTATTTT.

The V call is TRBV7-9, the J call TRBJ2-2; 9 bases fit TRBD1. The length of the CDR3 is 15 residues. V lost 2 bases to trimming and J lost 6 bases; unmatched junction nucleotides: 4. Germline CDR1 is SEHNR and CDR2 is FQNEAQ (reference sequence). The CDR3 coding sequence is TGTGCCAGCAGCTTACCGGGACAGGGCTCCGGGGAGCTGTTTTTT. As protein: CASSLPGQGSGELFF.

This clone was found once. The chain employs TRBV28 and TRBJ1-5; no clear D. Germline loops: CDR1 MDHEN, CDR2 SYDVKM. CDR3 length: 15 amino acids. The V end lost 2 bases, the J end lost 2 bases, and 10 bases lay between the germline ends. The CDR3 loop reads CASSLPGMGNQPQHF. CDR3 sequence (DNA): TGTGCCAGCAGTTTACCCGGGATGGGCAATCAGCCCCAGCATTTT.

This clone is a singleton in its sample. This sample includes further DNA sequences coding for the same CDR3. The V and J genes are TRBV5-1 and TRBJ2-3; the match to TRBD1 covers 8 bases. Germline-derived CDR1 and CDR2 are SGHRS and YFSETQ. This CDR3 has 15 amino acids. The V and J ends lost 0 bases and 3 bases, in that order; junction bases with no gene match: 3. The CDR3 DNA reads as TGCGCCAGCAGCTTGGTGCAGGGGGCAACAGATACGCAGTATTTT. Translated: CASSLVQGATDTQYF.

The CDR3 sequence: CASSLERGNEQFF. The CDR3 nucleotides are TGTGCCAGCAGCTTAGAGCGGGGCAATGAGCAGTTCTTC. The rearrangement joins TRBV7-2 to TRBJ2-1; 7 bases align to TRBD2. Germline V lookup: CDR1 SGHTA, CDR2 FQGNSA. The CDR3 is 13 residues long. V shed 1 base and J 6 bases; nucleotides not matched to a gene: 0.

The chain joins TRBV2 to TRBJ2-1, with TRBD2 as a possible D gene (6 bases). Germline assignment: CDR1 SNHLY and CDR2 FYNNEI. This CDR3 has 14 residues. The V gene lost 0 bases and the J gene lost 12 bases, with 15 bases spanning the gap. The CDR3: CASSEALGRGTQFF. The CDR3 DNA reads as TGTGCCAGCAGTGAAGCGCTGGGTCGCGGGACGCAGTTCTTC. Looking up the rest from reference TRBV2 and TRBJ2-1 gives the full variable domain: EPEVTQTPSHQVTQMGQEVILRCVPISNHLYFYWYRQILGQKVEFLVSFYNNEISEKSEIFDDQFSVERPDGSNFTLKIRSTKLEDSAMYFCASSEALGRGTQFFGPGTRLTVL.

The chain links TRBV11-2 to TRBJ2-5, with D perhaps matching TRBD1 (6 bases). The J call may be wrong; the DNA end is better matched by TRBJ2-7. CDR3 length: 15 amino acids. Germline CDR1 SGHAT, CDR2 FQNNGV. In DNA, the CDR3 is TGTGCCAGCAGGGGACACGGGAAGCTCGGATACGAGCAGTACTTC. It is translated as CASRGHGKLGYEQYF.

V and J are TRBV28 and TRBJ2-7; unclear D gene. This CDR3 is 16 amino acids long. Trimming shortened V by 5 bases and J by 2 bases, and 19 bases separated the two germline ends. Germline V gives CDR1 MDHEN, CDR2 SYDVKM. CDR3 DNA: TGTGCCAGCAGTCTCTCTGTGGCTTCCCTTACCTACGAGCAGTACTTC. This codes for CASSLSVASLTYEQYF. Filled out from reference TRBV28 and TRBJ2-7, the complete variable domain reads DVKVTQSSRYLVKRTGEKVFLECVQDMDHENMFWYRQDPGLGLRLIYFSYDVKMKEKGDIPEGYSVSREKKERFSLILESASTNQTSMYLCASSLSVASLTYEQYFGPGTRLTVT.

The chain is built from TRBV2 and TRBJ1-2, with 8 bases identical to TRBD1. Trimming removed 4 bases from V and 8 bases from J; junction bases left unmatched: 12. The germline CDR1 and CDR2 sequences are SNHLY and FYNNEI. The CDR3 runs 15 residues. CDR3 in amino acids: CASSARQGSLMGYTF. In DNA, the CDR3 is TGTGCCAGCAGTGCCCGACAGGGGTCGCTGATGGGCTACACCTTC.

Points on this clone: Lacking the conserved final phenylalanine or tryptophan, this CDR3 likely reflects a read error. V is TRBV29-1 and J is TRBJ2-7, with 7 nucleotides matching TRBD1. Unmatched junction bases numbered 3, after V lost 4 bases and J lost 3 bases. The CDR3 length is 12 residues. CDR1 and CDR2 (germline): SQVTM, ANQGSEA. CDR3 coding DNA: TGCAGCGTTGGACAGGGTGGCTACGAGCAGTACTTG. Its translation: CSVGQGGYEQYL.

The CDR3 is CASSSYRRGQDGYTF. For the CDR3, the DNA is TGTGCCAGCAGTTCCTACCGCAGGGGGCAAGATGGCTACACCTTC. The chain is built from TRBV6-5 and TRBJ1-2; 8 bases line up with TRBD1. This CDR3 is built from 15 residues. The V and J ends lost 4 bases and 6 bases, in that order; junction bases with no gene match: 10. CDR1 and CDR2 (germline): MNHEY, SVGAGI.

The chain uses TRBV6-5 and TRBJ2-7; TRBD1 aligns across 8 bases. Germline V gives CDR1 MNHEY, CDR2 SVGAGI. CDR3 size: 15 residues. J lost 2 bases, V lost 5 bases, and 8 bases had no gene match. This CDR3 is CASSQHRGSTYEQYF. The CDR3 nucleotides read TGTGCCAGCAGTCAACACAGGGGGTCGACCTACGAGCAGTACTTC.

On this clone: A read error is likely, as this CDR3 ends without the conserved phenylalanine or tryptophan. This rearrangement joins TRBV29-1 to TRBJ1-1; a weak D match, TRBD1 (6 bases). The V end lost 6 bases, the J end lost 0 bases, and 17 bases lay between the germline ends. Germline V CDR1 and CDR2: SQVTM, ANQGSEA. CDR3 length equals 15 residues. The CDR3 bases are TGCAGCGTCTCTTACAGGGTTGCAATGAACACTGAAGCTTTCTTG. It codes for CSVSYRVAMNTEAFL.

The rearrangement joins TRBV6-1 to TRBJ1-5, with D uncertain. Germline assignment: CDR1 MNHNS and CDR2 SASEGT. V lost 3 bases and J lost 9, with 12 bases in between. The CDR3 is 13 residues long. CDR3 nucleotides: TGTGCCAGCAGTGATCGTACGCTAGGGCCCCAGCATTTT. Translating it yields CASSDRTLGPQHF.

This clone has ten or more counts. V usage is TRBV2 and J usage is TRBJ2-7; possible D gene TRBD1, 6 bases. The CDR3 loop spans 16 amino acids. Germline-derived CDR1 and CDR2 are SNHLY and FYNNEI. V lost 0 bases, J lost 5 bases, and 17 bases lay in between. The chain's CDR3 is CASSEAGAGGWDEQYF. CDR3 DNA: TGTGCCAGCAGTGAAGCGGGGGCAGGCGGGTGGGACGAGCAGTACTTC.

This clone showed up just a few times. This chain uses TRBV11-1 with TRBJ2-7; D possibly corresponds to TRBD2 (5 bases). V lost 5 bases, J lost 1 base, and 12 bases lay in between. The CDR3 covers 14 residues. Germline V gene sequence: CDR1 SGHAT, CDR2 FQDESV (reference sequence). CDR3 loop: CASSPGWRSYEQYF. The CDR3 DNA reads as TGTGCCAGCAGCCCGGGGTGGCGGTCCTACGAGCAGTACTTC.

The V call is TRBV2, the J call TRBJ1-2; 9 bases agree with TRBD1. CDR1 SNHLY and CDR2 FYNNEI come from the germline V gene. V shed 1 base, J shed 7 bases, and the junction held 13 bases outside the gene matches. The CDR3 has 17 amino acids. CDR3 sequence (DNA): TGTGCCAGCAGTGAAGGTCCCGGGACAGGGAAGAACGGTGGCTACACCTTC. Protein: CASSEGPGTGKNGGYTF.

This chain uses TRBV27 with TRBJ2-7, with 8 bases that match TRBD2. With V trimmed by 1 base and J by 6 bases, 8 bases remained unmatched. The germline V gene has CDR1 MNHEY and CDR2 SMNVEV (reference sequence). This CDR3 contains 15 residues. The CDR3 DNA reads TGTGCCAGCAGTTTATACGCGGGAGGCTCTTCCGAGCAGTACTTC. Protein sequence: CASSLYAGGSSEQYF.

The chain combines TRBV21-1 with TRBJ2-7; the D call of TRBD1 is as the table states it, not checked on the DNA. TRBV21-1 constitutes a pseudogene. The CDR3 is 15 amino acids. The CDR3: CASLTPGQSSYEQYF. CDR3 sequence (DNA): TGTGCCAGCCTAACTCCGGGACAGAGCTCCTACGAGCAGTACTTC.

CDR3 amino acids: CASSQEGRDRREQYF. The CDR3, as DNA: TGTGCCAGCAGCCAAGAAGGCCGGGACAGGCGGGAGCAGTACTTC. The chain uses TRBV14 and TRBJ2-7; 8 bases fit TRBD1. With 0 bases clipped from V and 7 bases from J, the junction kept 8 bases outside the gene matches. The CDR3 is 15 residues long. CDR1 is SGHDN, CDR2 FVKESK, per germline.

With regard to this clone: One end of the junction is discordant with germline, which a read error may explain. This chain connects TRBV30 to TRBJ1-2; maybe TRBD1 (6 bases). Germline CDR1 reads GTSNPN; CDR2 reads SVGIG (reference sequence). The CDR3 length is 12 residues. CDR3 nucleotide sequence: TGTGCCTGGAGCCAAGGACAGTTCGTAGACGCCTTC. Translated, it gives CAWSQGQFVDAF. Using reference TRBV30 and TRBJ1-2 for the parts outside the CDR3, the full variable domain is SQTIHQWPATLVQPVGSPLSLECTVEGTSNPNLYWYRQAAGRGLQLLFYSVGIGQISSEVPQNLSASRPQDRQFILSSKKLLLSDSGFYLCAWSQGQFVDAFGSGTRLTVV.

The chain has TRBV6-5 and TRBJ2-1; 11 nucleotides match TRBD2. J lost 8 bases, V lost 2 bases, and 2 bases had no gene match. This CDR3 has 14 amino acids. Germline V gene sequence: CDR1 MNHEY, CDR2 SVGAGI. CDR3 residues: CASSYKLAGDEQFF. CDR3 bases: TGTGCCAGCAGTTACAAACTAGCGGGAGATGAGCAGTTCTTC.

The gene calls are TRBV10-1 and TRBJ2-7; weak D call: TRBD1 (5 bases). Trimming removed 5 bases at V and 5 bases at J, with 13 bases between. Germline CDR1 is WNHNN and CDR2 is SYGVQD (reference sequence). CDR3 length: 13 residues. The CDR3 reads CASSRSGHDEQYF. The DNA of the CDR3 is TGCGCCAGCAGTAGGTCAGGGCACGACGAGCAGTACTTC.

This clone was seen more than once but under ten times. The chain uses TRBV2 and TRBJ2-5; D uncertain. The CDR3 runs to 14 residues. The V end lost 2 bases, the J end lost 6 bases, and 13 bases lay between the germline ends. Germline CDR1 reads SNHLY; CDR2 reads FYNNEI. DNA of the CDR3: TGTGCCAGCAGTGAATTGACTGCCTCTAAGACCCAGTACTTC. Residues: CASSELTASKTQYF.

A few counts support this clone. The genes are TRBV19 and TRBJ2-5; D not certain. V was shortened by 2 bases and J by 4 bases, with 14 bases between the two germline ends. The CDR3 extends over 15 amino acids. Germline V gene lookup returns CDR1 LNHDA and CDR2 SQIVND (reference sequence). CDR3 in amino acids: CASSISRSRGETQYF. The CDR3, as DNA: TGTGCCAGTAGTATAAGTCGCAGTCGAGGAGAGACCCAGTACTTC.

The rearrangement links TRBV27 to TRBJ2-1, with 7 bases fitting TRBD1. V dropped 4 bases and J dropped 8; count of bases not matched to a gene: 11. Germline values: CDR1 MNHEY, CDR2 SMNVEV (reference sequence). CDR3 length: 15 residues. The CDR3 sequence is CASSSITLGGDEQFF. Written as DNA, the CDR3 is TGTGCCAGCAGTTCGATCACACTAGGGGGCGATGAGCAGTTCTTC.

The chain carries TRBV6-6 and TRBJ1-1, with 10 bases identical to TRBD1. V lost 5 bases and J lost 8; bases outside the gene matches: 2. The germline CDR1 and CDR2 sequences are MNHNY and SVGAGI (reference sequence). The CDR3 spans 12 residues. As DNA, the CDR3 is TGTGCCAGCAGTACGGGACAGGGGGAAGCTTTCTTT. Translation: CASSTGQGEAFF.

The gene calls are TRBV11-2 and TRBJ1-2; D might be TRBD1 (5 bases). CDR1 SGHAT and CDR2 FQNNGV come from the germline V gene. Trimming cost V 1 base and J 3 bases, with 6 bases left between them. The CDR3 consists of 13 residues. The CDR3 sequence is CASSLGQYYGYTF. The CDR3 DNA follows: TGTGCCAGCAGCTTAGGACAGTACTATGGCTACACCTTC.